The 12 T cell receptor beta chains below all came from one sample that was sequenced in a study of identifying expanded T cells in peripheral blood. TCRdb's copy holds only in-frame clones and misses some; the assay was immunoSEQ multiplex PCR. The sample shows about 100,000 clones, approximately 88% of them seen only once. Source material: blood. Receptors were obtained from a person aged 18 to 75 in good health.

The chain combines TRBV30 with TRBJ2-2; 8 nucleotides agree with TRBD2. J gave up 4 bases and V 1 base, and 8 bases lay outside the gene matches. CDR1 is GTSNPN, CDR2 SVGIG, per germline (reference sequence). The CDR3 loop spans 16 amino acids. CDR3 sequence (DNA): TGTGCCTGGAGTGATGGGCTAGCGGGTCTCACCGGGGAGCTGTTTTTT. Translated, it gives CAWSDGLAGLTGELFF.

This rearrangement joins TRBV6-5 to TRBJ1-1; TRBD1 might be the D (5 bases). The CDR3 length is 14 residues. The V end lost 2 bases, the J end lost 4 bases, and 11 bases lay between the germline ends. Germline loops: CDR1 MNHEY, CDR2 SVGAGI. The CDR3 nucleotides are TGTGCCAGCAGTTACCGTCGGGGGAGCACTGAAGCTTTCTTT. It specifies CASSYRRGSTEAFF.

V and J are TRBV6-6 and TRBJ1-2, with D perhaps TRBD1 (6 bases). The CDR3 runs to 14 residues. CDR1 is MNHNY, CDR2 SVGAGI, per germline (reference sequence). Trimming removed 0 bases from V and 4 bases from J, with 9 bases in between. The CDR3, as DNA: TGTGCCAGCAGTTACTCGACCAGGGGCTATGGCTACACCTTC. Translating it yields CASSYSTRGYGYTF.

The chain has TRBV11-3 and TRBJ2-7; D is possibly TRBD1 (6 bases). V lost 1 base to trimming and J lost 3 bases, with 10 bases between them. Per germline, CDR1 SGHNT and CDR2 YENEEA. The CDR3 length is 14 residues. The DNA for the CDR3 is TGTGCCAGCAGCTTAGGACAGGAGCTCTACGAGCAGTACTTC. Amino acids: CASSLGQELYEQYF.

CDR3 region: CASSQQLAGEQFF. The CDR3 DNA reads as TGCGCCAGCAGCCAACAACTAGCGGGCGAGCAGTTCTTC. The chain recombines TRBV4-1 with TRBJ2-1; 9 nucleotides match TRBD2. The CDR3 length is 13 residues. CDR1 and CDR2 (germline): MGHRA, YSYEKL. Trimming at V came to 2 bases and at J to 10 bases, leaving 3 bases not matched to a gene.

The CDR3 coding sequence is TGTGCTAGTGGTGGACACGGAAGATTGGATACGCAGTATTTT. Its protein is CASGGHGRLDTQYF. The rearrangement links TRBV12-5 to TRBJ2-3, with D perhaps matching TRBD1 (5 bases). The ends were cut back, 5 bases at V and 6 bases at J, with 15 bases in the middle. The CDR3 runs 14 residues. The germline gives CDR1 LGHNT, CDR2 FRNRAP.

The CDR3 loop reads CAIRTVPSTDTQYF. As DNA, the CDR3 is TGTGCCATACGAACAGTCCCCTCCACAGATACGCAGTATTTT. This chain links TRBV2 with TRBJ2-3; no reliable D call. V lost 10 bases and J 2 bases, leaving 16 bases between the germline ends. Germline V gene sequence: CDR1 SNHLY, CDR2 FYNNEI. The CDR3 spans 14 residues.

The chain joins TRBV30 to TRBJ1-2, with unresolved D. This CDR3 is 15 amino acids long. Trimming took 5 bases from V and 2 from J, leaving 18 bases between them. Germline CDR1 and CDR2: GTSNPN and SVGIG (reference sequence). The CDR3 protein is CAWGRPGSGNYGYTF. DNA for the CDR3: TGTGCCTGGGGCCGACCCGGTTCGGGCAACTATGGCTACACCTTC.

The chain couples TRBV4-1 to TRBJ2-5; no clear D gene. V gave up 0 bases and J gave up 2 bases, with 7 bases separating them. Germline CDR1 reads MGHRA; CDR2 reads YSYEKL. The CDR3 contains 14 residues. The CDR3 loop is CASSQDPQQETQYF. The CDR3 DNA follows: TGCGCCAGCAGCCAAGATCCACAGCAAGAGACCCAGTACTTC.

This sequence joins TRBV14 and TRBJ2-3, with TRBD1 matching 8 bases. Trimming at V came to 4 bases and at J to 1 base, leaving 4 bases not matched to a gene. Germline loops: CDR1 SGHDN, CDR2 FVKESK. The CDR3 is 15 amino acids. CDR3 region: CASSPLGQGTDTQYF. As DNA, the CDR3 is TGTGCCAGCAGCCCCCTGGGACAGGGCACAGATACGCAGTATTTT.

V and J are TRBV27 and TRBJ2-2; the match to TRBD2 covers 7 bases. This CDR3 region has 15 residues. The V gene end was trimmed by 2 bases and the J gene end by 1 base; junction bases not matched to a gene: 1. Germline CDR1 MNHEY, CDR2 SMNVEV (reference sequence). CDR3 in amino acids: CASSLGGRNTGELFF. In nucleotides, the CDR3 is TGTGCCAGCAGTTTAGGCGGGAGGAACACCGGGGAGCTGTTTTTT.

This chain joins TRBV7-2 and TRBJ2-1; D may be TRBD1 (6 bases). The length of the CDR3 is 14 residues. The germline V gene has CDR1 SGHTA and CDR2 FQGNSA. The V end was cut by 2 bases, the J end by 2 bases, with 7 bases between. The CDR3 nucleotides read TGTGCCAGCAGCTTAAACAGGGCCTACAATGAGCAGTTCTTC. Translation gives CASSLNRAYNEQFF.